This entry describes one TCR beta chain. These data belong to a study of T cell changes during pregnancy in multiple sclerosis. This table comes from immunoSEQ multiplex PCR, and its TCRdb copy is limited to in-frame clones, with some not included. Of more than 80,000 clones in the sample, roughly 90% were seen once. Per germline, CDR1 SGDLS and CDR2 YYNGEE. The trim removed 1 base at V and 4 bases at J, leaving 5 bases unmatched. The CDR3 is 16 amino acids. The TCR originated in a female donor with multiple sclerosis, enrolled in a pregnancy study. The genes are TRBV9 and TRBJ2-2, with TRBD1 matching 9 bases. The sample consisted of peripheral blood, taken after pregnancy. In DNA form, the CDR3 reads TGTGCCAGCAGCGTATGGGGACAGGGATTCACCGGGGAGCTGTTTTTT. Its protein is CASSVWGQGFTGELFF.